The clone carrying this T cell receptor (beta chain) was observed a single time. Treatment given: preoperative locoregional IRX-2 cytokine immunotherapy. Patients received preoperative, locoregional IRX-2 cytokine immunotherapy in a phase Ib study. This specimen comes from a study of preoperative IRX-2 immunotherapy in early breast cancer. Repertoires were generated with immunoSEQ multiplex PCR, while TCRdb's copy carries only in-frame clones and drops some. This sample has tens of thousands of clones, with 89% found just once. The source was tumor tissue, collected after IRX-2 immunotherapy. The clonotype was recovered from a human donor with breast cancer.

The CDR3, as DNA: TGCGCCAGCAGCTTGGTAGCGGGAGGGGAGTACGAGCAGTACTTC. Translation gives CASSLVAGGEYEQYF. The gene calls are TRBV5-1 and TRBJ2-7, with 11 bases fitting TRBD2. V dropped 0 bases and J dropped 4; count of bases not matched to a gene: 3. The CDR3 has 15 residues. CDR1 and CDR2 from the germline V gene are SGHRS and YFSETQ.